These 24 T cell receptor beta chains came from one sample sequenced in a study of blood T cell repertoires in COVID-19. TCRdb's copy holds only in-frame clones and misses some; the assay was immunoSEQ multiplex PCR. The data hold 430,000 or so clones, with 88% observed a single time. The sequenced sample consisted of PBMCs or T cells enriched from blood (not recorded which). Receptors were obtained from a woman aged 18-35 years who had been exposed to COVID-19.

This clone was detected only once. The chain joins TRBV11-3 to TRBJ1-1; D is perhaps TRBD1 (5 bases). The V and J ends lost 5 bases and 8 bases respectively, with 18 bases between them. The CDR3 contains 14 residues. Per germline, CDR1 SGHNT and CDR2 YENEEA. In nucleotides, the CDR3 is TGTGCCAGCAGCCTTAGCAGGGACTCGAGAGAAGCTTTCTTT. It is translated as CASSLSRDSREAFF.

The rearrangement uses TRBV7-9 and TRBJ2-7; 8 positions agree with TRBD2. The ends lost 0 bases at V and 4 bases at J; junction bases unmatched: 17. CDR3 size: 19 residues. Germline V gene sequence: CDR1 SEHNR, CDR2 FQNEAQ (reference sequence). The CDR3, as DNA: TGTGCCAGCAGCTTAGCCCAAAAAGGAGCGGGAGACTTCTGGTACGAGCAGTACTTC. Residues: CASSLAQKGAGDFWYEQYF.

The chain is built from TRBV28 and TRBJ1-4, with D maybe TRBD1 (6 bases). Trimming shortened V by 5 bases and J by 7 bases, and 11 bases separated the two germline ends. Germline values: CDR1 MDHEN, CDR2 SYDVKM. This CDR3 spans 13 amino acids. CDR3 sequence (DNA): TGTGCCAGCAGTCTCCACAGGGCTGAAAAACTGTTTTTT. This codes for CASSLHRAEKLFF.

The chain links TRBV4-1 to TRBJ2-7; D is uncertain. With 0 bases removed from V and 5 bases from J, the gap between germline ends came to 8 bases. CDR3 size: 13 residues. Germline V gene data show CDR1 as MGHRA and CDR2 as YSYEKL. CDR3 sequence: CASSQDGFNEQYF. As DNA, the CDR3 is TGCGCCAGCAGCCAAGACGGGTTCAACGAGCAGTACTTC.

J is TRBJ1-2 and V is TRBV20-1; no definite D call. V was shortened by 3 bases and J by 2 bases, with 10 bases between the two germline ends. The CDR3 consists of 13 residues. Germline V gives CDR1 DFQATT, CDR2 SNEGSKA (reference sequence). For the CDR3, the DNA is TGCAGTGCTAGTGAGGGAGCCAACTATGGCTACACCTTC. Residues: CSASEGANYGYTF.

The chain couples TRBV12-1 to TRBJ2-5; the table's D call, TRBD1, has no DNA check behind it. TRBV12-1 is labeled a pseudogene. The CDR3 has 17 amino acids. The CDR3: CASSLRPGTGVEETQYF. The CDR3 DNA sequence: TGTGCCAGCAGCTTGCGACCCGGGACAGGGGTAGAAGAGACCCAGTACTTC.

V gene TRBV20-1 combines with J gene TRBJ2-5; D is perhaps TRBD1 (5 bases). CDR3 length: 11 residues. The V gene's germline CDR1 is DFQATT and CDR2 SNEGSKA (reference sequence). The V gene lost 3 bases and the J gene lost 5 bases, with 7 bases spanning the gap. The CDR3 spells CSASPGETQYF. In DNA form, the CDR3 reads TGCAGTGCTAGCCCAGGGGAGACCCAGTACTTC.

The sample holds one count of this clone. The CDR3 loop reads CASSLGGFEPQHF. The DNA of the CDR3 is TGTGCCAGCAGCTTAGGAGGGTTTGAGCCCCAGCATTTT. V is TRBV7-2 and J is TRBJ1-5, with D uncertain. With 1 base removed from V and 8 bases from J, the gap between germline ends came to 9 bases. The CDR3 extends over 13 amino acids. Germline V CDR1 and CDR2: SGHTA, FQGNSA. The full variable domain, rest sourced from reference TRBV7-2 and TRBJ1-5, is GAGVSQSPSNKVTEKGKDVELRCDPISGHTALYWYRQSLGQGLEFLIYFQGNSAPDKSGLPSDRFSAERTGGSVSTLTIQRTQQEDSAVYLCASSLGGFEPQHFGDGTRLSIL.

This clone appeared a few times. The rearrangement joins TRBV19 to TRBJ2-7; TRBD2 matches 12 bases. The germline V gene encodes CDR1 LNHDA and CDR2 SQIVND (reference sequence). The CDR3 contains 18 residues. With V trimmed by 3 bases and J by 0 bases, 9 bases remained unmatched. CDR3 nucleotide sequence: TGTGCCAGTAGTATCCCACTAGCGGGAGGACTGAGCTCCTACGAGCAGTACTTC. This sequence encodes CASSIPLAGGLSSYEQYF.

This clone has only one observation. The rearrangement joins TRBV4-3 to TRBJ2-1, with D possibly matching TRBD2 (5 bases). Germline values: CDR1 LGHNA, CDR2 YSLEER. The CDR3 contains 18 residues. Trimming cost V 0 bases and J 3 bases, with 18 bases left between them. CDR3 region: CASSQDSRGIVIYNEQFF. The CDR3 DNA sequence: TGCGCCAGCAGCCAAGATAGCCGGGGAATAGTTATCTACAATGAGCAGTTCTTC.

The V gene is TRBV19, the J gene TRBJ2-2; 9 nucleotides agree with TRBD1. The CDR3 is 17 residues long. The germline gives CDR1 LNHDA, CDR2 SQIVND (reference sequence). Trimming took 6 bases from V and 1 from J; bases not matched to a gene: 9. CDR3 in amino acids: CASSIRTGGGNTGELFF. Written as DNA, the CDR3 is TGTGCCAGTAGCATAAGAACAGGGGGCGGGAACACCGGGGAGCTGTTTTTT.

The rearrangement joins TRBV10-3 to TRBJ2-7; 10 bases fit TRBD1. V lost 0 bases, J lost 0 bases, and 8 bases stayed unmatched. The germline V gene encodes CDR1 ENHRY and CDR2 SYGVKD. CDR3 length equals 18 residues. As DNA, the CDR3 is TGTGCCATCAGTGAGTCCTCGACAGGGGGCCCTCGCTCCTACGAGCAGTACTTC. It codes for CAISESSTGGPRSYEQYF.

The DNA for the CDR3 is TGTGCCAGCAGCTTTTCACTGCCCACTGAAGCTTTCTTT. Its protein product is CASSFSLPTEAFF. The V and J genes are TRBV7-3 and TRBJ1-1; D is undetermined. Germline loops: CDR1 SGHTA, CDR2 FQGTGA. The V gene lost 3 bases and the J gene lost 4 bases, with 9 bases spanning the gap. The CDR3 is 13 residues long.

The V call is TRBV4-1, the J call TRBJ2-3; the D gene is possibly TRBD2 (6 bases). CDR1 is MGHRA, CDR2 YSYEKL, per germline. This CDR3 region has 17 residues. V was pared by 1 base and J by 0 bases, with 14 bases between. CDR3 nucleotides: TGCGCCAGCAGCCAAGGGAATAGCGGCCAAAGCACAGATACGCAGTATTTT. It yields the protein CASSQGNSGQSTDTQYF.

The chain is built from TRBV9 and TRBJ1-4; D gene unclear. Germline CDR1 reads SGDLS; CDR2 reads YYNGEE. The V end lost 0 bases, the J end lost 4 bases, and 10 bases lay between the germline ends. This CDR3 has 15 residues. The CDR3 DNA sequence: TGTGCCAGCAGCGTAGAAACCGGGAGTAATGAAAAACTGTTTTTT. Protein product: CASSVETGSNEKLFF.

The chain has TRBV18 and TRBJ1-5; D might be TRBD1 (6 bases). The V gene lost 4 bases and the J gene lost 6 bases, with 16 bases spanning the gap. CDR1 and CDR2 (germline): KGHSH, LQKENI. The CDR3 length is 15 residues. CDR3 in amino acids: CASSLNAGGSQPQHF. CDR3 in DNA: TGTGCCAGCTCACTCAACGCGGGGGGCAGTCAGCCCCAGCATTTT.

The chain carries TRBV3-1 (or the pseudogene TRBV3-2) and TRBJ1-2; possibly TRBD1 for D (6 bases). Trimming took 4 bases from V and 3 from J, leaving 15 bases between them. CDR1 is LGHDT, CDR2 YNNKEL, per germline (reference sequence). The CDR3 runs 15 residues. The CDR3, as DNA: TGTGCCAGCAGCCGAGAATCGGGACATTACTATGGCTACACCTTC. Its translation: CASSRESGHYYGYTF.

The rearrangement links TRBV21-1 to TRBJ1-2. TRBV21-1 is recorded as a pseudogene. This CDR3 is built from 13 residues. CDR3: CASSKRTCYGYTF. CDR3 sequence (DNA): TGTGCCAGCAGCAAACGGACTTGCTATGGCTACACCTTC.

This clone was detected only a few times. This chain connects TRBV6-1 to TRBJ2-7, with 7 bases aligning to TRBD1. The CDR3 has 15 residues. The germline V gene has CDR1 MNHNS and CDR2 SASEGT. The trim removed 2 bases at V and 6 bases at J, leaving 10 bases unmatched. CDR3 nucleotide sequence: TGTGCCAGCAGTGAAAGCGCAGGGGGTCAGTTCGAGCAGTACTTC. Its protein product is CASSESAGGQFEQYF.

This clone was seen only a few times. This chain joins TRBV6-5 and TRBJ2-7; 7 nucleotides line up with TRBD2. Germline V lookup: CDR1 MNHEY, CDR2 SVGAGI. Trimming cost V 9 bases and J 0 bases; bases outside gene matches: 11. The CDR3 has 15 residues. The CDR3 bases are TGTGCCAGTCGAATTAGCGGGCCGACCTCCTACGAGCAGTACTTC. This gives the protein CASRISGPTSYEQYF.

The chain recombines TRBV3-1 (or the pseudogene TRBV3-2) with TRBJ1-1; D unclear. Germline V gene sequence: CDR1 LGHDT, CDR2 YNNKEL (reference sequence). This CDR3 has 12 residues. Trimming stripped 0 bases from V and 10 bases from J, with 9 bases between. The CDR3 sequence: CASSQERGRAFF. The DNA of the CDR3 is TGTGCCAGCAGCCAAGAACGTGGGAGAGCTTTCTTT.

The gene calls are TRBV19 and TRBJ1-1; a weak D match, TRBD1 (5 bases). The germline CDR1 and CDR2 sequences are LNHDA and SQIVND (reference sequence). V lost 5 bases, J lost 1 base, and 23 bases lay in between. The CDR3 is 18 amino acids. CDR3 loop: CASSHPWEGHWANTEAFF. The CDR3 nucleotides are TGTGCCAGTAGTCACCCATGGGAGGGGCACTGGGCGAACACTGAAGCTTTCTTT.

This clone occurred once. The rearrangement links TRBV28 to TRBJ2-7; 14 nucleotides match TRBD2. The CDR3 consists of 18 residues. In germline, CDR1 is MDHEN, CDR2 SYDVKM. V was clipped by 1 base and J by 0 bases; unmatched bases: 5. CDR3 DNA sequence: TGTGCCAGCAGTTTATTCGGACTAGCGGGAGGTTCCTCCTACGAGCAGTACTTC. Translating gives CASSLFGLAGGSSYEQYF.

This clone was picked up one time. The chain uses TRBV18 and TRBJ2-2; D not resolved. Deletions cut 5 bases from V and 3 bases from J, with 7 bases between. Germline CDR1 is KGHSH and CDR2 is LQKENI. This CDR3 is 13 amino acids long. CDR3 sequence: CASSRLDTGELFF. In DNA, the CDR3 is TGTGCCAGCTCAAGACTCGACACCGGGGAGCTGTTTTTT. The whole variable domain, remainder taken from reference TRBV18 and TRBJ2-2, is NAGVMQNPRHLVRRRGQEARLRCSPMKGHSHVYWYRQLPEEGLKFMVYLQKENIIDESGMPKERFSAEFPKEGPSILRIQQVVRGDSAAYFCASSRLDTGELFFGEGSRLTVL.